This TCR beta chain was sequenced for a study of siplizumab effects on memory and regulatory T cells. TCRdb's table, derived via immunoSEQ multiplex PCR, lists solely in-frame clones and lacks some. This repertoire shows over 80,000 clones, about 87% found once; its top ten account for 1.5% to 1.7%. CDR3 length: 16 residues. Unmatched junction bases numbered 8, after V lost 2 bases and J lost 2 bases. Germline V CDR1 and CDR2: SGHRS, YFSETQ. This rearrangement joins TRBV5-1 to TRBJ2-7, with 9 bases aligning to TRBD1. The sequencing input was Tregs sorted from blood. This receptor was identified in a human donor in good health. DNA for the CDR3: TGCGCCAGCAGCTTACAGGGGGCACCCCACACCTACGAGCAGTACTTC. Translating it yields CASSLQGAPHTYEQYF.